The 17 T cell receptor beta chains below all came from one sample that was sequenced in a study of T cell changes during pregnancy in multiple sclerosis (dated by TCRdb to between 2017 and 2020). Library preparation employed the immunoSEQ multiplex PCR assay. TCRdb stores this immuneACCESS table with in-frame sequences only. Part of the clones is absent; in the studies checked, under half of the shortfall reflects unresolved V genes, and no reason is known for the rest. The sample table lists 50,000 to 70,000 clones, roughly nine tenths of them with a count of one. Approximately 5.3% of the sample goes to the ten largest clones. The sequenced sample was CD8+ T cells from peripheral blood mononuclear cells, obtained before pregnancy. These TCRs come from a female donor with multiple sclerosis, enrolled in a pregnancy study.

This clone was recorded once. The chain is built from TRBV7-9 and TRBJ2-1; TRBD2 aligns across 7 bases. The J segment lost 7 bases and the V segment lost 4 bases, leaving 10 bases of the junction unmatched. Germline V lookup: CDR1 SEHNR, CDR2 FQNEAQ (reference sequence). This CDR3 contains 15 residues. The CDR3 bases are TGTGCCAGCAGCTCCCGAGGAGCGGGGCTTAATGAGCAGTTCTTC. It is translated as CASSSRGAGLNEQFF.

The chain joins TRBV9 to TRBJ2-7, with D possibly being TRBD2 (5 bases). Trimming shortened V by 0 bases and J by 7 bases, and 17 bases separated the two germline ends. CDR1 and CDR2 (germline): SGDLS, YYNGEE. This CDR3 region has 15 residues. The CDR3 DNA sequence: TGTGCCAGCAGCGTAGGGACTGAAAGGGTGGAAGAGCAGTACTTC. This gives the protein CASSVGTERVEEQYF.

CDR3 nucleotides: TGTGCCAGCAGCCCCGGAGGACTACCCCCCACAGATACGCAGTATTTT. This sequence encodes CASSPGGLPPTDTQYF. The chain employs TRBV5-6 and TRBJ2-3, with D perhaps matching TRBD2 (6 bases). Germline V gene lookup returns CDR1 SGHDT and CDR2 YYEEEE. This CDR3 spans 16 amino acids. V was cut by 4 bases and J by 2 bases, with 17 bases left in between. The entire variable domain, with the rest obtained from reference TRBV5-6 and TRBJ2-3, is as follows: DAGVTQSPTHLIKTRGQQVTLRCSPKSGHDTVSWYQQALGQGPQFIFQYYEEEERQRGNFPDRFSGHQFPNYSSELNVNALLLGDSALYLCASSPGGLPPTDTQYFGPGTRLTVL.

The chain joins TRBV6-1 to TRBJ2-5; TRBD1 matches at 9 bases. The CDR3 has 18 amino acids. The ends lost 3 bases at V and 3 bases at J; junction bases unmatched: 14. Per germline, CDR1 MNHNS and CDR2 SASEGT. CDR3 amino acids: CASSERFLGTGSEETQYF. The CDR3 region has the DNA TGTGCCAGCAGTGAGCGGTTTCTAGGGACAGGGTCCGAAGAGACCCAGTACTTC.

The gene calls are TRBV29-1 and TRBJ1-2; 7 bases are shared with TRBD1. The trim removed 6 bases at V and 4 bases at J, leaving 11 bases unmatched. CDR1 and CDR2 (germline): SQVTM, ANQGSEA. This CDR3 has 14 amino acids. The CDR3 is CSVGTAGWGYGYTF. The CDR3 nucleotides read TGCAGCGTCGGGACAGCCGGATGGGGCTATGGCTACACCTTC.

This chain connects TRBV30 to TRBJ2-7; 7 bases fit TRBD1. Per germline, CDR1 GTSNPN and CDR2 SVGIG (reference sequence). The CDR3 is 17 amino acids. With V trimmed by 0 bases and J by 1 base, 12 bases remained unmatched. CDR3 nucleotide sequence: TGTGCCTGGAGTGTACCCCCCGGAGGACAGGCTTCCTACGAGCAGTACTTC. Amino acids: CAWSVPPGGQASYEQYF.

The chain is built from TRBV7-6 and TRBJ1-6, with 9 bases identical to TRBD1. V lost 5 bases to trimming and J lost 5 bases; unmatched junction nucleotides: 10. Germline CDR1 is SGHVS and CDR2 is FNYEAQ. The CDR3 extends over 17 amino acids. CDR3 DNA sequence: TGTGCCAGCAGCGACTCGGGCAGACAGGGGGATAATTCACCCCTCCACTTT. This gives the protein CASSDSGRQGDNSPLHF.

The V call is TRBV6-5, the J call TRBJ2-7; a possible D gene is TRBD2 (5 bases). The germline V and J ends were trimmed by 2 bases and 3 bases, with 14 bases remaining between them. CDR1 MNHEY and CDR2 SVGAGI come from the germline V gene. The CDR3 is 15 amino acids. The CDR3 region has the DNA TGTGCCAGCAGTTACGCCCGGGAAGCCTACTACGAGCAGTACTTC. Its translation: CASSYAREAYYEQYF.

J is TRBJ2-7 and V is TRBV18, with TRBD1 matching 9 bases. V was clipped by 8 bases and J by 0 bases; unmatched bases: 2. From germline, CDR1 is KGHSH and CDR2 LQKENI. The CDR3 is made up of 13 amino acids. The CDR3 DNA is TGTGCCAGCCTACAGGGGGCCTCCTACGAGCAGTACTTC. The encoded protein is CASLQGASYEQYF.

The V and J genes are TRBV10-1 and TRBJ1-5, with D perhaps TRBD1 (5 bases). Germline V gene lookup returns CDR1 WNHNN and CDR2 SYGVQD (reference sequence). This CDR3 has 17 amino acids. The V end was cut by 8 bases, the J end by 1 base, with 21 bases between. CDR3 DNA sequence: TGCGCCAGCCTCGGGGGGGGAGCAAGGGAAAGCAATCAGCCCCAGCATTTT. This translates into CASLGGGARESNQPQHF.

J is TRBJ1-1 and V is TRBV25-1; D is unclear. This CDR3 is built from 13 residues. CDR1 is MGHDK and CDR2 is SYGVNS in the germline V gene. V was pared by 0 bases and J by 1 base, with 3 bases between. The CDR3 DNA follows: TGTGCCAGCAGTGAATACCAGAACACTGAAGCTTTCTTT. This sequence encodes CASSEYQNTEAFF.

This chain uses TRBV9 with TRBJ2-4; D may be TRBD2 (7 bases). Germline loops: CDR1 SGDLS, CDR2 YYNGEE. The CDR3 is 14 residues long. Trimming took 3 bases from V and 10 from J, leaving 17 bases between them. In DNA form, the CDR3 reads TGTGCCAGCAGCGCTGGGGGCGGCGGGGGTATTCAGTACTTC. Amino acids: CASSAGGGGGIQYF.

The V and J genes are TRBV7-6 and TRBJ2-5; a weak D match, TRBD1 (5 bases). Trimming left V 4 bases short and J 3 bases short, with 12 bases between. This CDR3 contains 14 residues. In germline, CDR1 is SGHVS, CDR2 FNYEAQ. The CDR3: CASSYLGAEETQYF. Here the CDR3 DNA reads TGTGCCAGCAGCTACTTAGGGGCGGAAGAGACCCAGTACTTC.

The rearrangement joins TRBV29-1 to TRBJ1-2; no clear D gene. Trimming left V 3 bases short and J 0 bases short, with 14 bases between. The CDR3 consists of 15 residues. Germline loops: CDR1 SQVTM, CDR2 ANQGSEA. The CDR3 DNA is TGCAGCGTTGACCCCGGTTGGGCAGCTAACTATGGCTACACCTTC. This translates into CSVDPGWAANYGYTF.

The genes are TRBV7-8 and TRBJ1-2; no clear D. From germline, CDR1 is SGHVS and CDR2 FQNEAQ. This CDR3 is 17 amino acids long. Trimming removed 5 bases at V and 0 bases at J, with 19 bases between. CDR3 amino acids: CASSITPAAQANYGYTF. The CDR3 DNA follows: TGTGCCAGCAGCATCACACCGGCAGCGCAAGCTAACTATGGCTACACCTTC.

This clone showed up just once. V and J are TRBV7-6 and TRBJ2-1; maybe TRBD2 (6 bases). CDR3 length: 12 amino acids. Germline CDR1 is SGHVS and CDR2 is FNYEAQ. The germline V and J ends were trimmed by 4 bases and 10 bases, with 11 bases remaining between them. In nucleotides, the CDR3 is TGTGCCAGCAGCTCCATAGCGGTAGAGCAGTTCTTC. Translation: CASSSIAVEQFF.

The CDR3 spells CASSYSNLAGNNEQFF. The CDR3 DNA sequence: TGTGCCAGCAGTTACTCGAACCTAGCGGGGAACAATGAGCAGTTCTTC. The gene calls are TRBV6-5 and TRBJ2-1, with 9 bases fitting TRBD2. Germline CDR1 MNHEY, CDR2 SVGAGI. The V segment lost 0 bases and the J segment 5 bases; nucleotides outside the gene matches: 5. CDR3 length: 16 residues.